What follows describes a single TCR beta chain. Which antigen it targets is not known. Qualities for individual bases were not recorded, and no much larger clone is one base off. This sample was taken from a study of blood T cell repertoires in COVID-19 (dated by TCRdb to the early 2020s). Broadly, across the study: The collaborator samples originated in the United States, Italy and Spain and spanned the acute and convalescent phases of COVID-19. The material from the prospective study consisted of cDNA or gDNA derived from T cells, B-cell-depleted T cells, or PBMCs. Subjects who had been exposed to COVID-19, were actively infected with it, or had recovered from it provided the deeply sampled blood TCRbeta repertoires that made up the dataset. The repertoires were released in a freely available public database meant as a resource for research on the immune response to SARS-CoV-2. The samples were drawn from the first 160 participants of the ongoing ImmuneRACE study and from under 1,500 subjects provided by 6 global collaborators. The sample metadata nearly always contained a de-identified subject ID, COVID-19 status, age in years and sex. HLA class I and class II types, where available, came from metadata supplied by the sample provider rather than from assay-based typing. The study at large found these results: The amount of clinical and demographic metadata varied by source and participant and was provided uncurated.

TCRbeta CDR3 regions were amplified from genomic DNA using the immunoSEQ Assay, a bias-controlled multiplex PCR. On the study's bioinformatics: Nucleated cell counts per sample were estimated from amplification of reference gene primers within the assay. To quantify the absolute abundance of each unique TCRbeta CDR3 rearrangement, sequence reads were collapsed and filtered. Productive Simpson clonality was computed per sample as the square root of Simpson's diversity index over productive rearrangements. TCRdb retrieved this table from immuneACCESS and kept in-frame rearrangements only. Not all clones are present; in checked studies, unresolved V genes account for under half, and no reason is known for the remainder. V and J calls and clone size are given by that table; D and trimming were obtained from the DNA. This sample gives about 220,000 clones in total; 80% to 90% of them show up just once. In total, the top ten clones hold under 4% of the sample.

In the prospective study, participants were about 18 to 95 years old, resided in 20 to 30 geographic areas of the United States, and were enrolled through a virtual design. To assign participants to cohorts, the prospective study relied on clinical history that participants themselves reported in a screening survey and a study questionnaire. Each participant in the prospective study had whole blood, serum and a nasopharyngeal or oropharyngeal swab collected by mobile phlebotomists. Additional blood draws and questionnaires over a roughly two-month period could optionally be provided by prospective study participants. Prospective study blood samples were shipped either frozen or at room temperature before DNA extraction. This clonotype was obtained from a woman aged 18-30 years in a cohort exposed to, infected with or recovered from COVID-19 (not recorded which). The sample was PBMCs or T cells enriched from blood (not recorded which).

The CDR3 reads as follows: CASSLGTSGGLNNEQFF. The DNA sequence is as follows: TGTGCCAGCAGCCTCGGGACTAGCGGGGGCCTAAACAATGAGCAGTTCTTC. The chain couples TRBV11-2 to TRBJ2-1; 14 central bases correspond to TRBD2. The CDR3 sequence holds 17 residues, the cysteine and phenylalanine included. The retained sequence is limited to the CDR3, 51 bases, with the frame set at the first base. From the germline V gene, CDR1 is SGHAT and CDR2 is FQNNGV. For this chain, trimming is 5 bases at the V end and 5 bases at the J end, and the number of junction bases without a gene match is 8.